The clone carrying this T cell receptor (beta chain) showed up just a few times. The data were obtained in a study of T cell responses to AZD1222 COVID-19 vaccine. Trimming took off 8 bases at V and 5 bases at J, with 13 bases between the two ends. The CDR3 loop spans 12 amino acids. The V gene's germline CDR1 is MDHEN and CDR2 SYDVKM. Sequenced by immunoSEQ multiplex PCR; TCRdb stores in-frame clones only, minus some. In the table there are tens of thousands of clones, about nine tenths of which are singletons. The receptor comes from an adult in good health. Sequences were derived from peripheral blood, sampled on day 0 of AZD1222 vaccination. The chain uses TRBV28 and TRBJ2-7; possibly TRBD1 for D (6 bases). CDR3 protein: CASSEGVHEQYF. The DNA for the CDR3 is TGTGCCAGCTCCGAGGGGGTCCACGAGCAGTACTTC.